This T cell receptor beta chain was sequenced for a study of vaccination and CD4 T cells after COVID-19. Study-wide context: Post-vaccine specimens were obtained a median about 73 days after dose two (range 14 to 241).

Sequenced with the Oncomine TCR Beta short-read assay was DNA taken from cultured CD4+ T cells. TCRdb reprocessed the PCR reads with MiXCR, giving one entry per CDR3 protein. The table records around 15,000 distinct CDR3 sequences, about 43% of them present only once. The treatment here: approximately 10-day PBMC culture with coronavirus spike peptide pools or control peptides (ViraFEST assay). Comment on this clonotype: The antigen remains unidentified. At one end the junction does not follow the germline gene, possibly because of a read error.

This CDR3 has 17 amino acids. Looked up from germline, CDR1 is SGHRS and CDR2 is YFSETQ. This receptor was taken from a human donor who had recovered from COVID-19. The rearrangement joins TRBV5-1 to TRBJ2-1; 13 bases match TRBD2. Sequencing used CD4+ T cells from blood, cultured in vitro, obtained after SARS-CoV-2 vaccination. CDR3 sequence reads: CASSWGLAGSSYNGQFF. CDR3 nucleotide sequence: TGCGCCAGCAGCTGGGGACTAGCGGGGAGCTCCTACAATGGGCAGTTCTTC.